The rows below give T cell receptor beta chains drawn from one sample of a study of blood T cell repertoires in COVID-19. Measured with immunoSEQ multiplex PCR; TCRdb has only the in-frame clones, and not every one. The sample consists of a few hundred thousand clones, approximately 87% of them appearing once. The sequencing input was peripheral blood. These TCRs come from a human donor in a cohort sampled during active COVID-19. Each CDR3 is given with its conserved first and last residue. The order of the fields is V gene, D gene, J gene, clone size, CDR3 length, CDR3 DNA, CDR3 protein. The D gene is left open where the match is weak. For some rows the clone size is stated as once, few or many, or as a class when expanded; others skip it.

TRBV7-2	NA	TRBJ1-3	NA	14	TGTGCCAGCAGCTTAGCAGGGAGAGATACCACCATATATTTT	CASSLAGRDTTIYF
TRBV4-1	NA	TRBJ1-1	NA	15	TGCGCCAGCAGCCAAGTGGACAGCGTGAACACTGAAGCTTTCTTT	CASSQVDSVNTEAFF
TRBV28	TRBD2	TRBJ2-3	few	15	TGTGCCAGCAGTGGACCGGGGGGGAGCACAGATACGCAGTATTTT	CASSGPGGSTDTQYF
TRBV28	NA	TRBJ1-4	NA	14	TGTGCCAGCAGCGCGACAGGTCAGAGGGAAAAACTGTTTTTT	CASSATGQREKLFF
TRBV29-1	NA	TRBJ2-5	NA	13	TGCAGCGTTTCACCGGCGGTCCAAGAGACCCAGTACTTC	CSVSPAVQETQYF
TRBV7-8	TRBD1	TRBJ2-7	once	13	TGTGCCAGCAGCGCGACAGGGAACTACGAGCAGTACTTC	CASSATGNYEQYF
TRBV7-2	TRBD2	TRBJ2-5	NA	14	TGTGCCAGCAGACCGGGAGGGGGCCAAGAGACCCAGTACTTC	CASRPGGGQETQYF
TRBV2	TRBD1	TRBJ1-6	NA	14	TGTGCCAGCAGAGATGACAGGGTGAATTCACCCCTCCACTTT	CASRDDRVNSPLHF
TRBV10-3	NA	TRBJ2-5	NA	12	TGTGCCATCAGCCCCGTCGGGGAGACCCAGTACTTC	CAISPVGETQYF
TRBV6-2/TRBV6-3	TRBD2	TRBJ2-2	NA	15	TGTGCCAGCAGCGAATTGACGGGGGGGCTCGCGGAGCTGTTTTTT	CASSELTGGLAELFF
TRBV6-5	NA	TRBJ1-4	NA	14	TGTGCCAGCAGTTATGATACAGAAAGAGAAAAACTGTTTTTT	CASSYDTEREKLFF
TRBV5-5	TRBD2	TRBJ2-7	NA	15	TGTGCCAGCAGCCCCACGGCGCGGGGGGAATACGAGCAGTACTTC	CASSPTARGEYEQYF
TRBV11-3	NA	TRBJ2-3	NA	13	TGTGCCAGCAGCTTAGGAGACTCAGATACGCAGTATTTT	CASSLGDSDTQYF
TRBV12-3/TRBV12-4	NA	TRBJ2-7	NA	13	TGTGCCAGCAGTTTGTCCAACTCCTACGAGCAGTACTTC	CASSLSNSYEQYF
TRBV5-4	NA	TRBJ1-4	NA	17	TGTGCCAGCAGCCAAGGGCAGGGGACCGCAACTAATGAAAAACTGTTTTTT	CASSQGQGTATNEKLFF
TRBV4-3	NA	TRBJ2-3	NA	15	TGCGCCAGCAGCCAAGATGACGGACTCACAGATACGCAGTATTTT	CASSQDDGLTDTQYF
TRBV18	NA	TRBJ1-1	NA	12	TGTGCCAGCTCCTCCTCTCGGACTGAAGCTTTCTTT	CASSSSRTEAFF
TRBV5-4	NA	TRBJ1-1	few	12	TGTGCCAGCAGCTTCGAGGTGGCTGAAGCTTTCTTT	CASSFEVAEAFF
TRBV19	NA	TRBJ1-2	many	16	TGTGCCAGTAGTATATTGGGAGAAGGGCTTTCTAGTGGCTACACCTTC	CASSILGEGLSSGYTF
TRBV6-6	NA	TRBJ1-2	NA	14	TGTGCCAGCAGTTACTATGGGAGGAACTATGGCTACACCTTC	CASSYYGRNYGYTF
TRBV18	NA	TRBJ2-1	few	15	TGTGCCAGCTCAAAGCTTGAGACGGGTTACAATGAGCAGTTCTTC	CASSKLETGYNEQFF
TRBV7-6	NA	TRBJ2-5	NA	16	TGTGCCAGCAGCTTAGCCCGACAGGGACTGGTGGAGACCCAGTACTTC	CASSLARQGLVETQYF
TRBV19	NA	TRBJ1-3	NA	16	TGTGCCAGTAGTCCCCCCATCAGGGGCTCTGGAAACACCATATATTTT	CASSPPIRGSGNTIYF
TRBV25-1	TRBD1	TRBJ1-6	once	14	TGTGCCAGCAGCGACAGGGGGGTTAATTCACCCCTCCACTTT	CASSDRGVNSPLHF
TRBV7-9	NA	TRBJ2-2	NA	15	TGTGCCAGCAGCTTAGAAACAGGTTACACCGGGGAGCTGTTTTTT	CASSLETGYTGELFF
TRBV5-4	NA	TRBJ2-7	NA	14	TGTGCCAGCAGCCCTAGGCAAGGTGTCTACGAGCAGTACTTC	CASSPRQGVYEQYF
TRBV6-6	TRBD1	TRBJ1-1	NA	15	TGTGCCAGCAGTTACGGGGGACAGGCGAACACTGAAGCTTTCTTT	CASSYGGQANTEAFF
TRBV2	TRBD1	TRBJ1-4	NA	19	TGTGCCAGCAGTGTGGTTCGCCTGGGGACAGGGGGTCCTAATGAAAAACTGTTTTTT	CASSVVRLGTGGPNEKLFF
TRBV6-5	NA	TRBJ1-1	many	13	TGTGCCAGCGCTATCGAGATAAACACTGAAGCTTTCTTT	CASAIEINTEAFF
TRBV19	TRBD1	TRBJ1-5	NA	18	TGTGCCAGTAGTATTTCGGGACAGGGATCGCCGAGGGGCCAGCCCCAGCATTTT	CASSISGQGSPRGQPQHF
TRBV4-2	TRBD2	TRBJ2-7	NA	14	TGTGCCAGCAGTTTAGCGGGAGAGTCCTACGAGCAGTACTTC	CASSLAGESYEQYF
TRBV7-9	NA	TRBJ2-5	NA	13	TGTGCCAGCAGCCCAGGGGGAGGAGAGACCCAGTACTTC	CASSPGGGETQYF
TRBV12-3/TRBV12-4	TRBD1	TRBJ2-7	NA	13	TGTGCCAGCAGTTTAGTGGCACAGGGGGAACAGTACTTC	CASSLVAQGEQYF
TRBV3-1/TRBV3-2	TRBD2	TRBJ2-1	NA	15	TGTGCCAGCTCTAGCGGGGGATACTCCTACAATGAGCAGTTCTTC	CASSSGGYSYNEQFF
TRBV12-3/TRBV12-4	NA	TRBJ2-7	NA	10	TGTGCCACATCCCTACGGGGGCAGTACTTC	CATSLRGQYF
TRBV6-2/TRBV6-3	NA	TRBJ2-7	NA	16	TGTGCCAGCAGTTACGGTGGCAGCTTGGGGCACTACGAGCAGTACTTC	CASSYGGSLGHYEQYF
TRBV5-5	TRBD1	TRBJ2-5	NA	14	TGTGCCAGCAGCTTGTCAGGGGGCATAGAGACCCAGTACTTC	CASSLSGGIETQYF
TRBV6-5	NA	TRBJ2-4	NA	14	TGTGCCAGCAGTCCAGACACCCAAAAAAACATTCAGTACTTC	CASSPDTQKNIQYF
TRBV2	TRBD1	TRBJ2-7	NA	13	TGTGCCACCGGACAGGGGAATACCTACGAGCAGTACTTC	CATGQGNTYEQYF
TRBV6-5	NA	TRBJ2-7	NA	14	TGTGCCAGCAGCACTAATACAGGGTCCTACGAGCAGTACTTC	CASSTNTGSYEQYF
TRBV19	NA	TRBJ1-5	NA	16	TGTGCCAGCTCTCAGACAGCCATGTTCAGCAATCAGCCCCAGCATTTT	CASSQTAMFSNQPQHF
TRBV12-3/TRBV12-4	NA	TRBJ2-7	NA	12	TGTGCCAGCAGTTTGGGGCCCTCCGAGCAGTACTTC	CASSLGPSEQYF
TRBV7-8	NA	TRBJ1-6	NA	17	TGTGCCAGCAGCTCACCGGGTTTCGCCAAATCGGATTCACCCCTCCACTTT	CASSSPGFAKSDSPLHF
TRBV5-1	NA	TRBJ2-5	NA	12	TGCGCCAGCAGCTTGGCCATGGAGACCCAGTACTTC	CASSLAMETQYF
TRBV18	NA	TRBJ1-1	NA	14	TGTGCCAGCTCACCATTTGGGGGCAACACTGAAGCTTTCTTT	CASSPFGGNTEAFF
TRBV6-6	NA	TRBJ2-1	NA	17	TGTGCCAGCAGTCCCGAGGGGGATAAGGGGGCCTACAATGAGCAGTTCTTC	CASSPEGDKGAYNEQFF
TRBV28	TRBD2	TRBJ2-1	NA	16	TGTGCCAGCACCCTCCTGCGAACTAGCGGGAGCTATGAGCAGTTCTTC	CASTLLRTSGSYEQFF